The clone carrying this T cell receptor (beta chain) was seen many times. This CDR3 comprises 16 residues. Germline CDR1 reads LGHNA; CDR2 reads YSLEER. The germline V and J ends were trimmed by 0 bases and 1 base, with 10 bases remaining between them. MiXCR, applied by TCRdb to the RT-PCR reads, yields one record per CDR3 protein. The sample lists about 700,000 distinct CDR3 sequences, approximately 15% occurring once. The TCR was taken from a female donor in good health, serving as a healthy control. The sequencing sample was made of memory CD4+ T cells from blood. J is TRBJ1-5 and V is TRBV4-3, with D unclear. CDR3 loop: CASSQEAGWSNQPQHF. The CDR3 DNA reads as TGCGCCAGCAGCCAAGAGGCGGGGTGGAGCAATCAGCCCCAGCATTTT.